What follows are 4 T cell receptor beta chains derived from one specimen sequenced in a study of blood T cells in healthy people across ages. Sample-barcoded 5' priming and a J-beta primer mix drove a second PCR of roughly 7 to 11 cycles. A single record per CDR3 protein comes from TCRdb applying MiXCR to the 5' RACE reads. The sample includes about 800,000 distinct CDR3 sequences, around 25% of them seen just once. The sample was also reused in another study, on T cells of mothers and their children.

Sequenced: blood. These receptors were taken from a boy aged 5-17 years in good health.

The V and J genes are TRBV5-1 and TRBJ2-5; D is undetermined. The end of the DNA aligns better with TRBJ2-7, so the J call may be wrong. CDR3 size: 14 residues. Germline CDR1 and CDR2: SGHRS and YFSETQ. Written as DNA, the CDR3 is TGCGCCAGCAGCTTGGACGGGTACTCCTACGAGCAGTACTTC. This translates into CASSLDGYSYEQYF.

This clonotype occurred a few times. This rearrangement joins TRBV6-6 to TRBJ1-1, with a weak D call TRBD1 (5 bases). V was clipped by 6 bases and J by 4 bases, with 15 bases between them. The germline V gene encodes CDR1 MNHNY and CDR2 SVGAGI (reference sequence). The CDR3 sequence is 14 residues long. Here the CDR3 DNA reads TGTGCCAGCAGATTCGAGACCGGGGGCACTGAAGCTTTCTTT. It yields the protein CASRFETGGTEAFF.

This chain joins TRBV6-5 and TRBJ1-1, with D perhaps TRBD1 (6 bases). Germline V lookup: CDR1 MNHEY, CDR2 SVGAGI. The CDR3 contains 14 residues. Trimming removed 4 bases at V and 5 bases at J, with 14 bases between. The CDR3 protein is CASSSSGTYTEAFF. In DNA, the CDR3 is TGTGCCAGCAGTTCGTCCGGGACATATACTGAAGCTTTCTTT.

Ten or more counts support this clonotype. The chain employs TRBV11-2 and TRBJ2-5, with 9 bases aligning to TRBD1. The germline V gene encodes CDR1 SGHAT and CDR2 FQNNGV. The junction had 6 bases not matched to a gene; V was cut back by 6 bases and J by 4 bases. This CDR3 spans 14 amino acids. The CDR3 loop is CASSSTGGLETQYF. The CDR3 DNA reads as TGTGCCAGCAGTTCCACAGGGGGCCTAGAGACCCAGTACTTC.